Listed here are 28 T cell receptor beta chains from one sample, sequenced in a study of radiotherapy plus CTLA-4 blockade in lung cancer (dated by TCRdb to the late 2010s). The protocol used for the library was the immunoSEQ multiplex PCR assay. This is the immuneACCESS table as TCRdb keeps it, with only in-frame sequences that have V and J called. A part of the clones is gone; compared with another copy, unresolved V genes explain less than half, and the rest is unexplained. The sample data list 35,000 to 45,000 clones, and about 70% of these were observed just once. The top ten hold roughly a quarter of the sample. Specimen: peripheral blood, collected from a patient treated with radiotherapy plus ipilimumab. These receptors were taken from a human donor with non-small cell lung cancer who had a partial response to radiotherapy plus ipilimumab.

V usage is TRBV30 and J usage is TRBJ1-5, with D maybe TRBD1 (6 bases). The CDR3 totals 14 residues. V lost 5 bases, J lost 6 bases, and 17 bases lay in between. Germline assignment: CDR1 GTSNPN and CDR2 SVGIG (reference sequence). The CDR3 DNA reads as TGTGCCTGGGGGGCTGGGGGCCAATCTCAGCCCCAGCATTTT. Translating it yields CAWGAGGQSQPQHF.

The chain joins TRBV5-1 to TRBJ1-2; 9 positions agree with TRBD1. V dropped 4 bases and J dropped 6; count of bases not matched to a gene: 4. There are 13 residues in the CDR3. Per the germline V gene, CDR1 is SGHRS and CDR2 is YFSETQ. CDR3 region: CASSPGTGNGYTF. The CDR3 DNA reads TGCGCCAGCAGCCCTGGGACAGGGAATGGCTACACCTTC. The variable domain in full, with the rest retrieved from reference TRBV5-1 and TRBJ1-2, is KAGVTQTPRYLIKTRGQQVTLSCSPISGHRSVSWYQQTPGQGLQFLFEYFSETQRNKGNFPGRFSGRQFSNSRSEMNVSTLELGDSALYLCASSPGTGNGYTFGSGTRLTVV.

The CDR3 DNA reads as TGTGCCATCAAAGGGGCTCCAAGGGGAAATGAGCAGTTCTTC. This codes for CAIKGAPRGNEQFF. This sequence joins TRBV10-3 and TRBJ2-1, with D perhaps TRBD1 (5 bases). This CDR3 is built from 14 residues. Trimming cost V 7 bases and J 7 bases, with 17 bases left between them. CDR1 and CDR2 (germline): ENHRY, SYGVKD.

This clone was recorded a few times. The rearrangement joins TRBV18 to TRBJ2-1, with 9 nucleotides matching TRBD1. V lost 3 bases, J lost 9 bases, and 9 bases stayed unmatched. The CDR3 runs 15 residues. Germline V lookup: CDR1 KGHSH, CDR2 LQKENI. CDR3: CASSPGDRVKIEQFF. The CDR3 coding sequence is TGTGCCAGCTCACCGGGGGACAGGGTAAAGATTGAGCAGTTCTTC.

The chain combines TRBV5-6 with TRBJ2-7; a possible D gene is TRBD1 (6 bases). This CDR3 spans 14 amino acids. Trimming removed 2 bases at V and 3 bases at J, with 12 bases between. CDR1 and CDR2 (germline): SGHDT, YYEEEE. In DNA form, the CDR3 reads TGTGCCAGCAGCTTCGGTCAGGGGCTCTACGAGCAGTACTTC. Protein sequence: CASSFGQGLYEQYF.

The chain links TRBV9 to TRBJ2-1; 12 positions match TRBD2. Germline trimming cut 4 bases from V and 2 bases from J; bases unmatched to any gene: 1. Germline CDR1 reads SGDLS; CDR2 reads YYNGEE. The CDR3 is 15 residues long. CDR3 protein: CASSRTSGAYNEQFF. The DNA for the CDR3 is TGTGCCAGCAGCCGGACTAGCGGGGCCTACAATGAGCAGTTCTTC.

This chain links TRBV5-4 with TRBJ2-5, with 8 bases identical to TRBD2. V shed 2 bases and J 5 bases; nucleotides not matched to a gene: 8. CDR1 is SGHNT and CDR2 is YYREEE in the germline V gene (reference sequence). The CDR3 consists of 15 residues. The CDR3 region is CASSLSGGLVETQYF. CDR3 bases: TGTGCCAGCAGCTTAAGCGGGGGTCTCGTCGAGACCCAGTACTTC.

The chain uses TRBV2 and TRBJ2-7; D remains ambiguous. CDR1 and CDR2 (germline): SNHLY, FYNNEI. Trimming took 6 bases from V and 9 from J, leaving 15 bases between them. The CDR3 is 12 amino acids. In DNA form, the CDR3 reads TGTGCCAGCAGCGCCCCGGTCCCGCCGCAGTACTTC. Protein product: CASSAPVPPQYF.

The rearrangement links TRBV6-5 to TRBJ2-7, with 9 bases fitting TRBD1. This CDR3 has 15 amino acids. After removal of 5 bases from V and 5 bases from J, the junction contained 10 bases not matched to a gene. Germline V lookup: CDR1 MNHEY, CDR2 SVGAGI. The CDR3 reads CASSPPPDRGHEQYF. The CDR3 DNA sequence: TGTGCCAGCAGTCCGCCTCCGGACAGGGGCCACGAGCAGTACTTC.

The gene calls are TRBV15 and TRBJ1-2; the D is unclear. The CDR3 consists of 12 residues. With 0 bases removed from V and 8 bases from J, the gap between germline ends came to 7 bases. Germline V CDR1 and CDR2: LNHNV, YYDKDF (reference sequence). This chain's CDR3 is CATSRDSGGYTF. The CDR3 DNA reads as TGTGCCACCAGCAGAGATTCCGGGGGCTACACCTTC.

This chain uses TRBV18 with TRBJ2-5; tentatively, D is TRBD1 (5 bases). Deletions cut 3 bases from V and 3 bases from J, with 17 bases between. The CDR3 totals 16 residues. Germline V CDR1 and CDR2: KGHSH, LQKENI. The CDR3 DNA is TGTGCCAGCTCACCCCCACGTAAAACAGGAGAAGAGACCCAGTACTTC. It codes for CASSPPRKTGEETQYF.

This chain uses TRBV27 with TRBJ2-1, with 7 bases aligning to TRBD1. This CDR3 is built from 14 residues. V shed 6 bases, J shed 2 bases, and the junction held 4 bases outside the gene matches. Germline V gives CDR1 MNHEY, CDR2 SMNVEV (reference sequence). The CDR3 reads CASRADRTYNEQFF. The CDR3 DNA follows: TGTGCCAGCAGGGCGGACAGGACCTACAATGAGCAGTTCTTC.

This clone was counted a few times. The DNA for the CDR3 is TGTGCCAGCTCGGCTGACAGGCATGGCTACACCTTC. Amino acids: CASSADRHGYTF. The chain has TRBV18 and TRBJ1-2, with D possibly TRBD1 on 6 matching bases. Germline V lookup: CDR1 KGHSH, CDR2 LQKENI. CDR3 length: 12 amino acids. The V end was cut by 6 bases, the J end by 6 bases, with 11 bases between.

The rearrangement joins TRBV7-2 to TRBJ2-1, with TRBD2 identical over 10 bases. V was pared by 3 bases and J by 9 bases, with 5 bases of the junction left unmatched. Germline V CDR1 and CDR2: SGHTA, FQGNSA. The CDR3 extends over 14 amino acids. In nucleotides, the CDR3 is TGTGCCAGCAGCTTGAAGCGGGGGGGGAGTGAGCAGTTCTTC. Its translation: CASSLKRGGSEQFF.

This sequence joins TRBV19 and TRBJ2-3, with 12 bases fitting TRBD1. This CDR3 has 14 amino acids. The germline V gene encodes CDR1 LNHDA and CDR2 SQIVND (reference sequence). The V segment lost 10 bases and the J segment 3 bases; nucleotides outside the gene matches: 5. CDR3 amino acids: CATRDRGLTDTQYF. CDR3 DNA: TGTGCCACCAGGGACAGGGGGCTGACAGATACGCAGTATTTT.

In its sample, this clone was seen a few times. This chain joins TRBV4-2 and TRBJ1-2; TRBD1 might be the D (5 bases). Germline loops: CDR1 LGHNA, CDR2 YNFKEQ. CDR3 length: 16 residues. Between the trimmed V and J ends, which lost 0 bases and 5 bases, there was a span of 16 bases. CDR3 region: CASSQEQQDEEYGYTF. CDR3 bases: TGTGCCAGCAGCCAAGAACAACAGGACGAGGAGTATGGCTACACCTTC.

This chain uses TRBV12-5 with TRBJ2-5, with 14 bases lining up with TRBD2. Germline V gene data show CDR1 as LGHNT and CDR2 as FRNRAP. The CDR3 totals 17 residues. J gave up 5 bases and V 5 bases, and 10 bases lay outside the gene matches. DNA for the CDR3: TGTGCTAGTGGTGTGGGACTAGCGGGAGTAGGGGGGGAGACCCAGTACTTC. Translating gives CASGVGLAGVGGETQYF.

This chain joins TRBV5-6 and TRBJ2-7; the D gene is possibly TRBD2 (7 bases). The ends were cut back, 4 bases at V and 3 bases at J, with 17 bases in the middle. The germline gives CDR1 SGHDT, CDR2 YYEEEE. The CDR3 is 15 residues long. This CDR3 is CASSGGRGPFYEQYF. The CDR3 DNA sequence: TGTGCCAGCAGCGGGGGGCGGGGGCCGTTCTACGAGCAGTACTTC.

The rearrangement joins TRBV7-2 to TRBJ2-4; 10 nucleotides agree with TRBD1. CDR1 is SGHTA and CDR2 is FQGNSA in the germline V gene. CDR3 length equals 17 residues. The ends lost 1 base at V and 4 bases at J; junction bases unmatched: 7. The CDR3 is CASSLGGQGRWKNIQYF. CDR3 DNA sequence: TGTGCCAGCAGCTTAGGGGGACAGGGGAGGTGGAAAAACATTCAGTACTTC.

The chain couples TRBV25-1 to TRBJ1-1; D is possibly TRBD1 (5 bases). The ends were cut back, 5 bases at V and 8 bases at J, with 12 bases in the middle. CDR1 MGHDK and CDR2 SYGVNS come from the germline V gene. The CDR3 runs to 12 residues. In nucleotides, the CDR3 is TGTGCCAGCAGTACTGGGGCTACCGAAGCTTTCTTT. Translating it yields CASSTGATEAFF.

The CDR3 reads CASSPTSIGVGQGPRETQYF. In DNA, the CDR3 is TGTGCCAGCTCACCGACGAGCATAGGGGTGGGGCAGGGCCCCCGAGAGACCCAGTACTTC. The V gene is TRBV18, the J gene TRBJ2-5, with D maybe TRBD1 (5 bases). The CDR3 length is 20 residues. V lost 3 bases to trimming and J lost 4 bases, with 30 bases between them. Germline V CDR1 and CDR2: KGHSH, LQKENI.

The chain employs TRBV9 and TRBJ2-3, with TRBD2 matching over 7 bases. V shed 3 bases and J 8 bases; nucleotides not matched to a gene: 12. The CDR3 is 15 amino acids. Germline CDR1 reads SGDLS; CDR2 reads YYNGEE. The CDR3 sequence is CASSDSSGGGSTQYF. The CDR3 DNA reads TGTGCCAGCAGCGACTCTAGCGGCGGTGGTAGTACGCAGTATTTT. The full variable domain, completed using reference TRBV9 and TRBJ2-3, is DSGVTQTPKHLITATGQRVTLRCSPRSGDLSVYWYQQSLDQGLQFLIQYYNGEERAKGNILERFSAQQFPDLHSELNLSSLELGDSALYFCASSDSSGGGSTQYFGPGTRLTVL.

This sequence joins TRBV4-2 and TRBJ2-3, with 11 bases that match TRBD2. V was clipped by 0 bases and J by 4 bases; unmatched bases: 3. From germline, CDR1 is LGHNA and CDR2 YNFKEQ. The CDR3 runs 16 residues. The CDR3 region is CASSQDIAGGADTQYF. The CDR3 coding sequence is TGTGCCAGCAGCCAAGATATAGCGGGAGGGGCAGATACGCAGTATTTT.

This clone was counted a single time. V is TRBV13 and J is TRBJ2-3; D remains ambiguous. The CDR3 has 15 residues. The germline CDR1 and CDR2 sequences are PRHDT and FYEKMQ (reference sequence). Trimming stripped 2 bases from V and 3 bases from J, with 12 bases between. DNA of the CDR3: TGTGCCAGCAGCTTAAGAGCAGGCCCGACAGATACGCAGTATTTT. Amino acid sequence: CASSLRAGPTDTQYF. The complete variable domain, with remaining parts taken from reference TRBV13 and TRBJ2-3, reads AAGVIQSPRHLIKEKRETATLKCYPIPRHDTVYWYQQGPGQDPQFLISFYEKMQSDKGSIPDRFSAQQFSDYHSELNMSSLELGDSALYFCASSLRAGPTDTQYFGPGTRLTVL.

The genes are TRBV6-5 and TRBJ2-5; perhaps TRBD1 as D (5 bases). V lost 5 bases, J lost 5 bases, and 12 bases lay in between. Looked up from germline, CDR1 is MNHEY and CDR2 is SVGAGI. This CDR3 has 13 residues. The CDR3 DNA reads as TGTGCCAGCAGTGGGGCAGGGAAGGAGACCCAGTACTTC. Translation gives CASSGAGKETQYF.

The rearrangement uses TRBV5-1 and TRBJ2-2, with TRBD1 matching over 8 bases. CDR1 SGHRS and CDR2 YFSETQ come from the germline V gene. This CDR3 contains 14 residues. Germline trimming cut 7 bases from V and 4 bases from J; bases unmatched to any gene: 6. This CDR3 reads CASGRTGSTGELFF. DNA of the CDR3: TGCGCCAGCGGTCGGACAGGGTCCACCGGGGAGCTGTTTTTT.

The chain couples TRBV6-1 to TRBJ1-1; unclear D gene. The ends were cut back, 8 bases at V and 5 bases at J, with 15 bases in the middle. The length of the CDR3 is 13 residues. Per germline, CDR1 MNHNS and CDR2 SASEGT. The CDR3 here is CASVTLRRTEAFF. Written as DNA, the CDR3 is TGTGCCAGCGTTACACTCCGGAGGACTGAAGCTTTCTTT.

This clone appeared once. This chain links TRBV5-1 with TRBJ1-1; unclear D gene. V was shortened by 1 base and J by 2 bases, with 6 bases between the two germline ends. Germline V gene lookup returns CDR1 SGHRS and CDR2 YFSETQ. The CDR3 is 13 amino acids. This CDR3 is CASSLRANTEAFF. CDR3 sequence (DNA): TGCGCCAGCAGCTTGAGAGCCAACACTGAAGCTTTCTTT.